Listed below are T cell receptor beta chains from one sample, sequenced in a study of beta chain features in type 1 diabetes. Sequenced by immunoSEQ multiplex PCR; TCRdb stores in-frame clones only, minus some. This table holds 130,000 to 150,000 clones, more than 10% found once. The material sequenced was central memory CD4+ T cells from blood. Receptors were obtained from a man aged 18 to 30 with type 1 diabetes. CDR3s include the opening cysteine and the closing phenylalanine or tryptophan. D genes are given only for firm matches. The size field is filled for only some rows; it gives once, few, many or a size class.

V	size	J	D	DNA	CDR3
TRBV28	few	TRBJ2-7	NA	TGTGCCAGCAGTTTAAATTCCTACGAGCAGTACTTC	CASSLNSYEQYF
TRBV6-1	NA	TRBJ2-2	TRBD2	TGTGCCAGCAGTGCGGGACTAGTAACCACCGGGGAGCTGTTTTTT	CASSAGLVTTGELFF
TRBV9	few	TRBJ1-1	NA	TGTGCCAGCAGCGACCTTAGATCGAACACTGAAGCTTTCTTT	CASSDLRSNTEAFF
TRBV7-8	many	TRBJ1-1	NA	TGTGCCAGCAGCTTAATGTCCTCGAACACTGAAGCTTTCTTT	CASSLMSSNTEAFF
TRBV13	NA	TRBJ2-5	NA	TGTGCCAGCAGCCAGAGGACAACACAAGAGACCCAGTACTTC	CASSQRTTQETQYF
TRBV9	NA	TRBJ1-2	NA	TGTGCCAGCAGCGTAGACCCAGGGAACGATGGCTACACCTTC	CASSVDPGNDGYTF
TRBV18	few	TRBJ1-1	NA	TGTGCCAGCTCACCACCGGCGAGGGGCGAGACTGAAGCTTTCTTT	CASSPPARGETEAFF
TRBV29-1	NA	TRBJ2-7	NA	TGCAGCGTTGAACCCCGGGCAGGGGATTACGAGCAGTACTTC	CSVEPRAGDYEQYF
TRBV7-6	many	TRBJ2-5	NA	TGTGCCAGCAGCTTAGGGTTCACCCTAGGGGAAGAGACCCAGTACTTC	CASSLGFTLGEETQYF
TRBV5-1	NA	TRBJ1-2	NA	TGCGCCAGCAGCCCGGGCCTCAACTATGGCTACACCTTC	CASSPGLNYGYTF
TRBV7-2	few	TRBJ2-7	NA	TGTGCCAGCAGCTTGGACAGAACTTACTCCTACGAGCAGTACTTC	CASSLDRTYSYEQYF
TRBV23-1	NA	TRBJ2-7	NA	TGCGCCAGCAGTCAACAGGGAATCTACTTC	CASSQQGIYF
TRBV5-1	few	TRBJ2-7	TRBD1	TGCGCCAGCAGCTCCGAGGGGGCCTTCTACGAGCAGTACTTC	CASSSEGAFYEQYF
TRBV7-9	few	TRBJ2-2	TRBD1	TGTGCCAGCAGCTTAAGGGCCGGACAGGCTGGGAACACCGGGGAGCTGTTTTTT	CASSLRAGQAGNTGELFF
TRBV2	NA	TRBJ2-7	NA	TGTGCCAGCAGTGGGGGATTTTATGACGAGCAGTACTTC	CASSGGFYDEQYF
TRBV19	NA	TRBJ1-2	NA	TGTGCCAGTAGTTCGCAGGGATATGGCTACACCTTC	CASSSQGYGYTF
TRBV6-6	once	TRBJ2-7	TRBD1	TGTGCCAGCAGCCCCCGGACAGGGGACTACGAGCAGTACTTC	CASSPRTGDYEQYF
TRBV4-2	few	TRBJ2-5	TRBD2	TGTGCCAGCAGCCCACTAAGGGGGTTCGGGACTAGCGGGGAAGAGACCCAGTACTTC	CASSPLRGFGTSGEETQYF
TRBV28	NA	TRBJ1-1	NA	TGTGCCAGCACTTTGAGGCCGGACACTGAAGCTTTCTTT	CASTLRPDTEAFF
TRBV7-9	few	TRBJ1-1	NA	TGTGCCAGCAGCTTAGATGAAGTTGAAGCTTTCTTT	CASSLDEVEAFF
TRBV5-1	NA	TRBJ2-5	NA	TGCGCCAGCAGCTTGAGTGGGGTCGCGGAGACCCAGTACTTC	CASSLSGVAETQYF
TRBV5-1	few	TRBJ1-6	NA	TGCGCCAGCAGCTCGGCGGGTACCTATTCACCCCTCCACTTT	CASSSAGTYSPLHF
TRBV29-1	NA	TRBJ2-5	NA	TGCAGCGTTGATTTTGGGGAGACCCAGTACTTC	CSVDFGETQYF
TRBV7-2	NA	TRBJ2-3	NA	TGTGCCAGCAGCTTCATGGGGGGGGCCGAAGGAGATACGCAGTATTTT	CASSFMGGAEGDTQYF
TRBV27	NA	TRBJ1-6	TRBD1	TGTGCCAGCAGTCTCATCCAGGGGGGTAATTCACCCCTCCACTTT	CASSLIQGGNSPLHF
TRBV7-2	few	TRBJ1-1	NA	TGTGCCAGCAGCTTCGGACCACCGGTGCCTTTCTTT	CASSFGPPVPFF
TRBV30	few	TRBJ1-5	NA	TGTGCCTGGAGCGCCAGGGGAAATCAGCCCCAGCATTTT	CAWSARGNQPQHF
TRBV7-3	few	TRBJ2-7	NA	TGTGCCAGCAGCTCCGCGAGCTCCTACGAGCAGTACTTC	CASSSASSYEQYF
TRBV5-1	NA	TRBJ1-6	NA	TGCGCCAGCAGTCCCCTCAATTCACCCCTCCACTTT	CASSPLNSPLHF
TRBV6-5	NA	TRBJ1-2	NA	TGTGCCAGCAGTTACAGGGGCTATGGCTACACCTTC	CASSYRGYGYTF
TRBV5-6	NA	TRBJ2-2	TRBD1	TGTGCCAGCAGCCACAGGACAGGGTCGTACCGGGAGCTGTTTTTT	CASSHRTGSYRELFF
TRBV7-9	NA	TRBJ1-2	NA	TGTGCCAGCAGCTCCCGACAGACTAACTATGGCTACACCTTC	CASSSRQTNYGYTF
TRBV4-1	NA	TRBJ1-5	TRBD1	TGCGCCAGCAGCCAAACAGGGGGCAATCAGCCCCAGCATTTT	CASSQTGGNQPQHF
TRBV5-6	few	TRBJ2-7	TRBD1	TGTGCCAGCAGCCCCGGACAGGACGAGCAGTACTTC	CASSPGQDEQYF
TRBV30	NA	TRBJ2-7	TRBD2	TGTGCCTGGAGGCCGGGGGGGGCGACCTACGAGCAGTACTTC	CAWRPGGATYEQYF
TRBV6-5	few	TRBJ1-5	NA	TGTGCCAGCAGTTACCGCGGGGCTCAGCCCCAGCATTTT	CASSYRGAQPQHF
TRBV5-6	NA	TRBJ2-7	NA	TGTGCCAGCAGCTTGTCTGGGGGTAGCGCCTACGAGCAGTACTTC	CASSLSGGSAYEQYF
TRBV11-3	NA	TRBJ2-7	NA	TGTGCCAGCAGCTTGACGGCTAGCTCCTACGAGCAGTACTTC	CASSLTASSYEQYF
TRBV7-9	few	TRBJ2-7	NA	TGTGCCAGCAGCTTAGAAACGGTCGCGAACGAGCAGTACTTC	CASSLETVANEQYF
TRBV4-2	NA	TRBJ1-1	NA	TGTGCCAGCAGCCAAGATGCGGGTGAAACTGAAGCTTTCTTT	CASSQDAGETEAFF
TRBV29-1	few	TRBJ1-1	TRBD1	TGCAGCGTTGAACCCCCTGAGACAGGGGGCGCTTTCTTT	CSVEPPETGGAFF
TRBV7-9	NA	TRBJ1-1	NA	TGTGCCAGCAGCTTACCCCCTGACAACACTGAAGCTTTCTTT	CASSLPPDNTEAFF
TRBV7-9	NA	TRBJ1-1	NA	TGTGCCAGCAGCTTAGCGCTAGCAGGGAGGGCGAACACTGAAGCTTTCTTT	CASSLALAGRANTEAFF
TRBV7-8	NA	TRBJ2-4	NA	TGTGCCACCCAGGCGTCCCCGGCACTAGCCAAAAACATTCAGTACTTC	CATQASPALAKNIQYF
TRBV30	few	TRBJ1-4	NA	TGTGCCTGGAGCCAGGGGCGGGGGACTAATGAAAAACTGTTTTTT	CAWSQGRGTNEKLFF
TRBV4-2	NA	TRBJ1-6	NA	TGTGCCAGCAGCCAAGGCGGGACGCTTCCTTATAATTCACCCCTCCACTTT	CASSQGGTLPYNSPLHF
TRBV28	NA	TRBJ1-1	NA	TGTGCCAGCAGTCAACAGTTTTTTGAAGCTTTCTTT	CASSQQFFEAFF
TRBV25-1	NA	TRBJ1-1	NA	TGTGCCAGCAGTGACGGGAGTCCCCCTGAAGCTTTCTTT	CASSDGSPPEAFF